This T cell receptor beta chain was recovered during a study of cytomegalovirus exposure and HLA in healthy donors. Assay: immunoSEQ multiplex PCR; the TCRdb copy retains only in-frame clones and omits some. The sample includes approximately 140,000 clones, around 86% of them seen just once. Study-wide results and limits: In vitro assays verified that a few CMV-associated chains recognized CMV antigens specifically. A list of 164 TCR beta chains associated with cytomegalovirus was given.

The V segment lost 1 base and the J segment 10 bases; nucleotides outside the gene matches: 0. The CDR3 runs to 13 residues. Germline CDR1 and CDR2: LNHDA and SQIVND (reference sequence). This clone showed up just a few times. Its antigen is unknown. What was sequenced was PBMCs. The genes are TRBV19 and TRBJ1-6, with TRBD1 identical over 8 bases. The sequence was obtained from a young man in good health and CMV-seropositive. The CDR3 DNA reads TGTGCCAGTAGTATAGCAGGGGGCTCACCCCTCCACTTT. Its translation: CASSIAGGSPLHF.